This T cell receptor (beta chain) was sequenced in a study of blood T cell repertoires in COVID-19. Study summary: The analysed material was cDNA or gDNA that came from T cells, B-cell-depleted T cells, or PBMCs.

The CDR3 is 13 residues long. V lost 4 bases, J lost 2 bases, and 9 bases lay in between. Germline V lookup: CDR1 SNHLY, CDR2 FYNNEI. Individuals in the exposed group had encountered a COVID-19 case within 2 weeks preceding study entry. TCRdb's copy holds only in-frame clones and misses some; the assay was immunoSEQ multiplex PCR. The sample shows approximately 200,000 clones, around nine tenths of them seen only once. The specimen sequenced was PBMCs or T cells enriched from blood (not recorded which). The sequence derives from a woman between 25 and 40 years old who had been exposed to COVID-19. V and J are TRBV2 and TRBJ2-7, with a weak D call TRBD1 (5 bases). The CDR3 DNA sequence: TGTGCCAGCAGTGCAAAGGGGACCTACGAGCAGTACTTC. As protein: CASSAKGTYEQYF.